The entry that follows covers one TCR beta chain sequence. Profiled with immunoSEQ multiplex PCR; TCRdb holds only in-frame clones, not every one. The table shows more than 95,000 clones, with roughly 88% occurring only once. This sample is part of a study of cytomegalovirus exposure and HLA in healthy donors. Per the germline V gene, CDR1 is SNHLY and CDR2 is FYNNEI. This CDR3 has 14 residues. V was clipped by 4 bases and J by 6 bases; unmatched bases: 3. The specimen was PBMCs. The clonotype comes from a man aged 18 to 30 in good health and CMV-seronegative. V and J are TRBV2 and TRBJ1-4; 9 nucleotides match TRBD1. The CDR3 region is CASSADRGYEKLFF. The CDR3 DNA is TGTGCCAGCAGTGCGGACAGGGGATATGAAAAACTGTTTTTT.